A single sample gave rise to the 26 T cell receptor beta chains below, sequenced in a study of blood T cell repertoires in COVID-19 (dated by TCRdb to 2020 to 2021). The library was obtained by the immunoSEQ multiplex PCR assay. This is the immuneACCESS table as TCRdb keeps it, with only in-frame sequences that have V and J called. A part of the clones is gone; compared with another copy, unresolved V genes explain less than half, and the rest is unexplained. Here the sample has about 180,000 clones; more than 75% occur a single time. Of the sample, about 20% is held by the ten largest clones. Sequencing was done on a sample of peripheral blood. Source of these receptors: a person aged 65 to 85 with COVID-19, enrolled during active disease.

This clone was detected only once. The gene calls are TRBV28 and TRBJ1-5, with D tentatively TRBD1 (6 bases). The germline CDR1 and CDR2 sequences are MDHEN and SYDVKM. The V end was cut by 3 bases, the J end by 2 bases, with 14 bases between. This CDR3 has 16 amino acids. CDR3 protein: CASSLRTVGRNQPQHF. In DNA form, the CDR3 reads TGTGCCAGCAGTTTGAGGACAGTAGGTCGCAATCAGCCCCAGCATTTT.

This chain connects TRBV6-2 or TRBV6-3 to TRBJ2-3, with a weak D call TRBD2 (5 bases). Trimming shortened V by 2 bases and J by 4 bases, and 16 bases separated the two germline ends. From germline, CDR1 is MNHEY and CDR2 SVGEGT. CDR3 length: 16 residues. The CDR3 sequence: CASSYGWETGADTQYF. CDR3 nucleotide sequence: TGTGCCAGCAGTTACGGGTGGGAGACGGGTGCAGATACGCAGTATTTT.

This clone was observed once. The chain uses TRBV19 and TRBJ1-5; 8 positions agree with TRBD1. Losses at the gene ends were 6 bases for V and 6 bases for J; bases not matched to a gene: 4. This CDR3 comprises 13 residues. CDR1 is LNHDA and CDR2 is SQIVND in the germline V gene (reference sequence). The CDR3 sequence is CASRGTGLQPQHF. In DNA, the CDR3 is TGTGCCAGTAGAGGGACAGGTCTTCAGCCCCAGCATTTT.

The V gene is TRBV3-1 (or the pseudogene TRBV3-2), the J gene TRBJ2-1; possible D gene TRBD2, 6 bases. Trimming cost V 1 base and J 7 bases, with 14 bases left between them. Germline CDR1 LGHDT, CDR2 YNNKEL (reference sequence). The CDR3 loop spans 15 amino acids. The CDR3 is CASSQAPGAKNEQFF. In DNA, the CDR3 is TGTGCCAGCAGCCAAGCACCGGGAGCAAAAAATGAGCAGTTCTTC.

This clone was seen only once. CDR3 coding DNA: TGTGCCAGCAGGATATTAGGTGCGGGTGGGGGCCCAGATACGCAGTATTTT. This sequence encodes CASRILGAGGGPDTQYF. The chain links TRBV27 to TRBJ2-3; a possible D gene is TRBD1 (6 bases). Trimming took 6 bases from V and 4 from J, leaving 23 bases between them. Germline loops: CDR1 MNHEY, CDR2 SMNVEV (reference sequence). The CDR3 is made up of 17 amino acids.

This CDR3 is CASSLGGSNEQYF. For the CDR3, the DNA is TGTGCCAGCAGCTTGGGAGGGTCGAACGAGCAGTACTTC. The rearrangement links TRBV5-4 to TRBJ2-7, with a weak D call TRBD2 (5 bases). The CDR3 is 13 residues long. CDR1 is SGHNT and CDR2 is YYREEE in the germline V gene (reference sequence). V shed 0 bases and J shed 5 bases, with 9 bases lying between them.

The chain's CDR3 is CASSEQGSGNTIYF. In DNA, the CDR3 is TGTGCCAGCAGCGAACAGGGCTCTGGAAACACCATATATTTT. The J gene is TRBJ1-3, the V gene TRBV9, with a tentative D call TRBD1 (6 bases). Germline V gene data show CDR1 as SGDLS and CDR2 as YYNGEE. The CDR3 extends over 14 amino acids. V gave up 3 bases and J gave up 0 bases, with 7 bases separating them. Full variable domain (remainder filled in from reference TRBV9 and TRBJ1-3): DSGVTQTPKHLITATGQRVTLRCSPRSGDLSVYWYQQSLDQGLQFLIQYYNGEERAKGNILERFSAQQFPDLHSELNLSSLELGDSALYFCASSEQGSGNTIYFGEGSWLTVV.

V is TRBV6-6 and J is TRBJ2-3; 7 bases match TRBD2. Per germline, CDR1 MNHNY and CDR2 SVGAGI (reference sequence). V dropped 6 bases and J dropped 3; count of bases not matched to a gene: 12. This CDR3 is 16 amino acids long. This CDR3 reads CASRPHGAGSTDTQYF. CDR3 DNA sequence: TGTGCCAGCAGACCCCATGGAGCGGGGTCGACAGATACGCAGTATTTT.

The rearrangement uses TRBV6-6 and TRBJ2-5; D may be TRBD2 (6 bases). The CDR3 totals 12 residues. Trimming left V 6 bases short and J 1 base short, with 6 bases between. CDR1 is MNHNY, CDR2 SVGAGI, per germline (reference sequence). The CDR3 bases are TGTGCCAGCAGCGGGGGCCAAGAGACCCAGTACTTC. Translated, it gives CASSGGQETQYF.

This chain joins TRBV19 and TRBJ1-4; 9 nucleotides align to TRBD1. The germline gives CDR1 LNHDA, CDR2 SQIVND (reference sequence). The trim removed 1 base at V and 5 bases at J, leaving 5 bases unmatched. There are 16 residues in the CDR3. The CDR3 DNA follows: TGTGCCAGTAGTATAGGCGACAGGGGGATCAATGAAAAACTGTTTTTT. Protein sequence: CASSIGDRGINEKLFF. The complete variable domain, with remaining parts taken from reference TRBV19 and TRBJ1-4, reads DGGITQSPKYLFRKEGQNVTLSCEQNLNHDAMYWYRQDPGQGLRLIYYSQIVNDFQKGDIAEGYSVSREKKESFPLTVTSAQKNPTAFYLCASSIGDRGINEKLFFGSGTQLSVL.

This clone was seen more than once but under ten times. V usage is TRBV29-1 and J usage is TRBJ2-3; 14 positions agree with TRBD2. The germline CDR1 and CDR2 sequences are SQVTM and ANQGSEA. V shed 6 bases and J 15 bases; nucleotides not matched to a gene: 8. CDR3 length: 12 amino acids. In nucleotides, the CDR3 is TGCAGCGTCGGACTAGCGGGGGGTCTGCTCTATTTT. Translation: CSVGLAGGLLYF.

This chain connects TRBV27 to TRBJ1-2; D perhaps matches TRBD1 (5 bases). The CDR3 runs 17 residues. V was pared by 2 bases and J by 3 bases, with 19 bases between. The germline V gene has CDR1 MNHEY and CDR2 SMNVEV (reference sequence). The CDR3 DNA sequence: TGTGCCAGCAGTTTAGGGGCCCTTACAACCAGTTACTATGGCTACACCTTC. It codes for CASSLGALTTSYYGYTF.

V usage is TRBV4-1 and J usage is TRBJ2-2, with 7 positions matching TRBD1. Trimming removed 2 bases from V and 7 bases from J; junction bases left unmatched: 1. The CDR3 sequence is 13 residues long. Germline-derived CDR1 and CDR2 are MGHRA and YSYEKL. CDR3 in amino acids: CASSQRDSGELFF. As DNA, the CDR3 is TGCGCCAGCAGCCAAAGGGACAGCGGGGAGCTGTTTTTT.

The chain has TRBV7-9 and TRBJ2-7, with D tentatively TRBD2 (5 bases). V lost 4 bases to trimming and J lost 1 base, with 14 bases between them. CDR1 and CDR2 (germline): SEHNR, FQNEAQ (reference sequence). This CDR3 has 15 amino acids. Here the CDR3 DNA reads TGTGCCAGCAGCTCAACGAGACGGGAATCCTACGAGCAGTACTTC. Its protein product is CASSSTRRESYEQYF. The full variable domain, completed using reference TRBV7-9 and TRBJ2-7, is DTGVSQNPRHKITKRGQNVTFRCDPISEHNRLYWYRQTLGQGPEFLTYFQNEAQLEKSRLLSDRFSAERPKGSFSTLEIQRTEQGDSAMYLCASSSTRRESYEQYFGPGTRLTVT.

This chain links TRBV14 with TRBJ2-1, with 11 bases identical to TRBD2. The germline CDR1 and CDR2 sequences are SGHDN and FVKESK. V shed 4 bases, J shed 8 bases, and the junction held 4 bases outside the gene matches. This CDR3 spans 14 amino acids. The chain's CDR3 is CASSPWTSGYEQFF. In nucleotides, the CDR3 is TGTGCCAGCAGCCCTTGGACTAGCGGGTATGAGCAGTTCTTC.

The chain combines TRBV5-1 with TRBJ1-5; D gene ambiguous. V lost 1 base to trimming and J lost 6 bases, with 11 bases between them. Germline V gene lookup returns CDR1 SGHRS and CDR2 YFSETQ. The CDR3 consists of 14 residues. The CDR3 loop is CASSLLGPGQPQHF. CDR3 coding DNA: TGCGCCAGCAGCTTGTTGGGTCCGGGTCAGCCCCAGCATTTT.

This chain links TRBV2 with TRBJ1-5; 7 nucleotides match TRBD1. The germline V gene has CDR1 SNHLY and CDR2 FYNNEI. The length of the CDR3 is 13 residues. V gave up 8 bases and J gave up 5 bases; unmatched junction bases: 6. Here the CDR3 reads CASARDSYQPQHF. CDR3 coding DNA: TGTGCCAGCGCCCGGGACAGTTATCAGCCCCAGCATTTT. Looking up the rest from reference TRBV2 and TRBJ1-5 gives the full variable domain: EPEVTQTPSHQVTQMGQEVILRCVPISNHLYFYWYRQILGQKVEFLVSFYNNEISEKSEIFDDQFSVERPDGSNFTLKIRSTKLEDSAMYFCASARDSYQPQHFGDGTRLSIL.

V is TRBV28 and J is TRBJ1-5; D possibly corresponds to TRBD1 (5 bases). Germline lookup yields CDR1 MDHEN and CDR2 SYDVKM. V lost 3 bases and J lost 4, with 7 bases in between. This CDR3 comprises 13 residues. The CDR3 region is CASSLTANQPQHF. The CDR3 nucleotides are TGTGCCAGCAGTTTGACAGCTAATCAGCCCCAGCATTTT.

The V call is TRBV28, the J call TRBJ2-3, with D uncertain. The CDR3 extends over 12 amino acids. Germline CDR1 MDHEN, CDR2 SYDVKM. V dropped 11 bases and J dropped 0 bases, with 9 bases sitting between them. This chain's CDR3 is CAWRTSTDTQYF. CDR3 sequence (DNA): TGTGCCTGGAGAACTAGCACAGATACGCAGTATTTT. Drawing the rest from reference TRBV28 and TRBJ2-3, the complete variable domain is DVKVTQSSRYLVKRTGEKVFLECVQDMDHENMFWYRQDPGLGLRLIYFSYDVKMKEKGDIPEGYSVSREKKERFSLILESASTNQTSMYLCAWRTSTDTQYFGPGTRLTVL.

The gene calls are TRBV5-5 and TRBJ2-2; 7 bases map to TRBD1. The germline CDR1 and CDR2 sequences are SGHKS and YYEKEE (reference sequence). The CDR3 contains 18 residues. With V trimmed by 7 bases and J by 7 bases, 22 bases remained unmatched. CDR3 protein: CASSSVVADRVVGGELFF. The CDR3 nucleotides read TGTGCCAGCTCTTCAGTCGTCGCAGACAGGGTGGTGGGCGGGGAGCTGTTTTTT. The full variable domain, in which reference TRBV5-5 and TRBJ2-2 provide the parts outside the CDR3, is DAGVTQSPTHLIKTRGQQVTLRCSPISGHKSVSWYQQVLGQGPQFIFQYYEKEERGRGNFPDRFSARQFPNYSSELNVNALLLGDSALYLCASSSVVADRVVGGELFFGEGSRLTVL.

V is TRBV7-6 and J is TRBJ2-5; TRBD2 aligns across 15 bases. V dropped 4 bases and J dropped 4; count of bases not matched to a gene: 4. This CDR3 spans 16 amino acids. Germline V gene data show CDR1 as SGHVS and CDR2 as FNYEAQ. CDR3 bases: TGTGCCAGCAGCTCCGGACTAGCGGGGGGGCGAGAGACCCAGTACTTC. This codes for CASSSGLAGGRETQYF.

J is TRBJ2-1 and V is TRBV19; TRBD1 matches 10 bases. V trimming: 8 bases; J trimming: 6 bases; junction bases outside the gene matches: 7. There are 14 residues in the CDR3. Germline V gene data show CDR1 as LNHDA and CDR2 as SQIVND (reference sequence). The CDR3: CASESGQGINEQFF. Here the CDR3 DNA reads TGTGCCAGTGAATCGGGACAGGGGATCAATGAGCAGTTCTTC.

This sequence joins TRBV30 and TRBJ1-3; no clear D. The V end was cut by 4 bases, the J end by 0 bases, with 7 bases between. The V gene's germline CDR1 is GTSNPN and CDR2 SVGIG (reference sequence). The CDR3 totals 13 residues. The CDR3 sequence: CAWTGTSGNTIYF. In DNA form, the CDR3 reads TGTGCCTGGACAGGCACCTCTGGAAACACCATATATTTT.

J is TRBJ1-2 and V is TRBV10-3; 7 bases map to TRBD1. Germline trimming cut 0 bases from V and 8 bases from J; bases unmatched to any gene: 9. The CDR3 has 15 amino acids. Germline V gene data show CDR1 as ENHRY and CDR2 as SYGVKD. The CDR3 reads CAISESFRQGKGYTF. The CDR3 DNA reads as TGTGCCATCAGTGAGTCGTTTCGACAGGGAAAGGGCTACACCTTC.

This clone was counted between two and nine times. The J gene is TRBJ1-5, the V gene TRBV15; 9 bases map to TRBD1. Germline-derived CDR1 and CDR2 are LNHNV and YYDKDF (reference sequence). Losses at the gene ends were 1 base for V and 6 bases for J; bases not matched to a gene: 10. The CDR3 has 17 amino acids. In nucleotides, the CDR3 is TGTGCCACCAGCAGAGGCCAAACGACAGGGGGAAGTCAGCCCCAGCATTTT. Its protein product is CATSRGQTTGGSQPQHF.

This chain connects TRBV19 to TRBJ1-4, with D possibly TRBD1 on 5 matching bases. The CDR3 runs to 14 residues. CDR1 and CDR2 from the germline V gene are LNHDA and SQIVND (reference sequence). V shed 4 bases and J shed 12 bases, with 18 bases lying between them. The CDR3 DNA is TGTGCCAGTAGTAATATGCTGAGCGGGACCGAACTGTTTTTT. It yields the protein CASSNMLSGTELFF.